This T cell receptor beta chain stems from a study of prognosis after radiotherapy for stage I lung cancer (dated by TCRdb to about 2021). Some background on the complete study: Between April 2018 and January 2019, some 20 patients with stage I NSCLC were enrolled in Nanjing, China. In about 15 patients the disease was a newly diagnosed primary stage I lung tumor, whereas several had oligometastatic NSCLC following surgical resection of the primary tumor. All patients were regarded as medically inoperable, because of comorbidities in more than ten patients and refusal of surgery in about seven patients. The cohort was made up of about a dozen men and 6 or 7 women, with a median age of about 74 years and an age range of about 50 to 84 years. Tumor histology was squamous cell carcinoma in over 5 patients and adenocarcinoma in twelve. SBRT was given in 3 to 5 fractions with a biologically effective dose of at least 100 Gy, using image-guided IMRT or VMAT. No patient received concurrent therapy alongside SBRT. After SBRT, distant metastases developed in four of the 19 patients at a median of about seven months, while the remaining 15 patients had no significant progression. Peripheral blood TCR beta repertoires were profiled in stage I NSCLC patients before and after stereotactic body radiotherapy, and the repertoires were related to distant failure. The study sequenced roughly 40 blood samples from around 20 patients, one before and one after SBRT per patient.

Notes on this clonotype: Its antigen is unknown. No quality values exist for individual bases; no much larger clone is one base distant.

Ends trimmed: V by 7 bases, J by 5 bases; bases unmatched to a gene: 8. From the cysteine through the phenylalanine, the CDR3 covers 14 amino acids. Left in the record is the CDR3 DNA by itself, 42 bases read in frame from the first base. Two rounds of multiplex PCR on genomic DNA were used to amplify the TCR beta CDR3 region. In the first round of PCR, primers specific to each TRBV and TRBJ gene were used, and the primer sequences are filed in Chinese patent CN105087789A. Universal primers were used in the second PCR round. The Roche High Pure PCR Template Preparation Kit was used to extract genomic DNA from the frozen PBMCs. Libraries were sequenced paired-end with 151 bp reads on an Illumina HiSeq 3000. Per the original workflow: Raw reads lacking the multiplex PCR primer sequences were removed with CutAdapt. PEAR was used to merge high-quality paired reads into contigs. By aligning each contig to reference sequences, MiXCR assigned the TRB V, D and J gene segments to that contig. CDR3 sequences were clustered by base quality and sequence similarity to remove sequencing errors. Shannon entropy, normalized by the natural log of the productive TCR sequence number, served as the measure of diversity. Clonality was computed as one minus the ratio of Shannon entropy to the natural log of the number of unique clonotypes. Progression-free survival cut-offs for repertoire metrics were chosen using the Youden index of ROC curves, with analyses run in R 3.5.3. TCRdb applied fastp at Q25 and MiXCR to the public reads, then kept only in-frame beta chains. Each CDR3 protein appears once, grouped with its most common genes and DNA. For this entry, the V and J calls and clone size follow TCRdb and not the study's own pipeline. The sample records 20,000 to 30,000 distinct CDR3 sequences, roughly two fifths of which are singletons. The top ten constitute 20% to 25% of the sample.

No patient had a history of other malignancies or prior chemotherapy or radiotherapy, and all had node-negative disease on CT and PET/CT. At each of two time points, roughly 6.5 milliliters of peripheral venous blood were collected in EDTA tubes. PBMCs were isolated by Ficoll-Paque Plus density-gradient centrifugation. Right after collection, samples were kept at -80 degrees C until analysis. What the research found in general, with its limitations: Differences by metastasis status were reportedly seen in TRBV and TRBJ usage frequencies, involving two V genes at baseline and, after SBRT, nine V genes and two J genes. Tumor specificity of expanded TCR clones was not determined. Post-SBRT Shannon entropy and its change from baseline were lower in patients who developed distant metastases; baseline Shannon entropy was not associated with metastases. After SBRT, the number of unique TCR clones decreased (median about 9,900 before versus about 6,900 after; Wilcoxon paired P=0.011). All reported P values were unadjusted for multiple comparisons. The small cohort and short follow-up limited the study, so independent validation of the findings is needed.

Sequenced here: PBMCs, sampled before or after stereotactic body radiation therapy (not recorded which). The sequence was obtained from a donor older than 45 with non-small cell lung cancer. The chain is encoded by TRBV12-3 or TRBV12-4 joined to TRBJ2-1; 7 middle bases align to TRBD2. The sequenced DNA: TGTGCCAGCAACATGGCTAGCGGCAACAATGAGCAGTTCTTC. Translated, it gives CASNMASGNNEQFF.